This entry lists 26 T cell receptor beta chains sequenced from one sample in a study of blood T cell repertoires in COVID-19. Using immunoSEQ multiplex PCR, the repertoire was profiled, and TCRdb retains in-frame clones only, with some absent. The table has hundreds of thousands of clones, roughly 85% seen once. Sequenced: peripheral blood. The receptors shown here come from a middle-aged man with active or convalescent COVID-19.

The V call is TRBV27, the J call TRBJ2-4; maybe TRBD1 (5 bases). The germline V gene encodes CDR1 MNHEY and CDR2 SMNVEV (reference sequence). The CDR3 has 16 residues. Trimming removed 0 bases at V and 5 bases at J, with 14 bases between. The CDR3 protein is CASSLSEVPGQNIQYF. As DNA, the CDR3 is TGTGCCAGCAGTTTATCGGAAGTACCAGGGCAAAACATTCAGTACTTC.

The chain combines TRBV2 with TRBJ1-4; no definite D call. V lost 6 bases and J lost 0, with 8 bases in between. This CDR3 is built from 14 residues. Per the germline V gene, CDR1 is SNHLY and CDR2 is FYNNEI. CDR3 in DNA: TGTGCCAGCAGATCCTCCTCAACTAATGAAAAACTGTTTTTT. Amino acid sequence: CASRSSSTNEKLFF.

The V and J genes are TRBV20-1 and TRBJ2-1, with 8 bases that match TRBD2. With V trimmed by 3 bases and J by 9 bases, 7 bases remained unmatched. This CDR3 is 13 amino acids long. Germline loops: CDR1 DFQATT, CDR2 SNEGSKA (reference sequence). The CDR3 bases are TGCAGTGCTAGTACGGGAGGGGACGGTGAGCAGTTCTTC. The encoded protein is CSASTGGDGEQFF.

The chain carries TRBV6-5 and TRBJ2-5, with TRBD1 as a possible D gene (6 bases). CDR3 size: 16 residues. Germline loops: CDR1 MNHEY, CDR2 SVGAGI. Between the trimmed V and J ends, which lost 2 bases and 4 bases, there was a span of 17 bases. CDR3 region: CASSYRRMGAGETQYF. DNA for the CDR3: TGTGCCAGCAGTTACCGGCGAATGGGGGCAGGAGAGACCCAGTACTTC.

The sample holds a few counts of this clone. The chain couples TRBV2 to TRBJ1-1; 7 bases map to TRBD1. CDR3 size: 14 residues. V lost 5 bases to trimming and J lost 5 bases; unmatched junction nucleotides: 8. In germline, CDR1 is SNHLY, CDR2 FYNNEI. CDR3 region: CASSYRTGGTEAFF. The DNA of the CDR3 is TGTGCCAGCAGTTATCGGACAGGCGGGACTGAAGCTTTCTTT.

This clone has only a few counts. The chain has TRBV9 and TRBJ1-1, with unresolved D. The CDR3 is 14 amino acids. Trimming pared 3 bases from V and 2 bases from J, leaving 11 bases between. Germline V gene sequence: CDR1 SGDLS, CDR2 YYNGEE. Here the CDR3 reads CASSGQVKNTEAFF. The CDR3 nucleotides read TGTGCCAGCAGCGGGCAGGTCAAAAACACTGAAGCTTTCTTT.

The chain has TRBV18 and TRBJ1-4; 7 nucleotides match TRBD1. Germline CDR1 and CDR2: KGHSH and LQKENI. Trimming took 5 bases from V and 8 from J; bases not matched to a gene: 8. The CDR3 has 14 amino acids. CDR3 nucleotide sequence: TGTGCCAGCTCAGCCGCAGGGGGTCGGGAAAAACTGTTTTTT. It yields the protein CASSAAGGREKLFF.

V is TRBV28 and J is TRBJ2-3, with 12 bases that match TRBD1. J was trimmed by 5 bases and V by 5 bases; bases with no gene match: 5. The CDR3 consists of 15 residues. Germline CDR1 reads MDHEN; CDR2 reads SYDVKM. This chain's CDR3 is CASSPGTGGKDTQYF. The CDR3, as DNA: TGTGCCAGCAGTCCGGGGACAGGGGGCAAAGATACGCAGTATTTT.

This chain links TRBV27 with TRBJ1-6, with D possibly being TRBD1 (6 bases). The CDR3 is 14 residues long. Per germline, CDR1 MNHEY and CDR2 SMNVEV (reference sequence). Trimming took off 2 bases at V and 10 bases at J, with 12 bases between the two ends. The CDR3 reads CASSLRGGSSPLHF. DNA for the CDR3: TGTGCCAGCAGTTTAAGGGGGGGCAGCTCACCCCTCCACTTT.

The chain is built from TRBV6-5 and TRBJ1-2, with D perhaps matching TRBD1 (5 bases). The V gene lost 0 bases and the J gene lost 6 bases, with 14 bases spanning the gap. CDR1 and CDR2 from the germline V gene are MNHEY and SVGAGI. CDR3 length: 15 amino acids. CDR3 sequence (DNA): TGTGCCAGCAGTTACTCGGGGCAGGGTACACATGGCTACACCTTC. This sequence encodes CASSYSGQGTHGYTF.

CDR3 in DNA: TGTGCCAGCAGCCAAGATCGGGACAGGGGCTTTTTAACCTACGAGCAGTACTTC. It translates to CASSQDRDRGFLTYEQYF. J is TRBJ2-7 and V is TRBV3-1 (or the pseudogene TRBV3-2); 10 bases fit TRBD1. The V segment lost 0 bases and the J segment 2 bases; nucleotides outside the gene matches: 10. The CDR3 spans 18 residues. Germline V CDR1 and CDR2: LGHDT, YNNKEL (reference sequence).

Only a few counts were recorded for this clone. The genes are TRBV5-1 and TRBJ2-4; 7 positions agree with TRBD2. The CDR3 length is 18 residues. Trimming took 3 bases from V and 6 from J; bases not matched to a gene: 18. CDR1 is SGHRS, CDR2 YFSETQ, per germline. The CDR3 DNA is TGCGCCAGCAGCTCGGACCGTCGGGGAGGGTCTGGCCTAAACATTCAGTACTTC. Encoded protein: CASSSDRRGGSGLNIQYF.

This rearrangement joins TRBV4-1 to TRBJ2-1; 8 bases are shared with TRBD2. Germline CDR1 and CDR2: MGHRA and YSYEKL. This CDR3 region has 14 residues. V trimming: 6 bases; J trimming: 6 bases; junction bases outside the gene matches: 7. The CDR3 spells CASRPAGGVNEQFF. The CDR3 coding sequence is TGCGCCAGCAGGCCGGCCGGGGGGGTCAATGAGCAGTTCTTC.

The sample holds one count of this clone. This chain uses TRBV28 with TRBJ2-5; 10 nucleotides agree with TRBD1. Unmatched junction bases numbered 1, after V lost 1 base and J lost 2 bases. The CDR3 loop spans 15 amino acids. CDR1 and CDR2 from the germline V gene are MDHEN and SYDVKM. The CDR3: CASSLLGQGQETQYF. CDR3 DNA sequence: TGTGCCAGCAGTTTATTGGGACAGGGGCAAGAGACCCAGTACTTC.

For this clone: At one boundary the junction diverges from the germline segment, which might be a read error. V gene TRBV5-5 combines with J gene TRBJ2-7; 12 nucleotides align to TRBD1. CDR3 size: 17 residues. Germline-derived CDR1 and CDR2 are SGHKS and YYEKEE (reference sequence). As DNA, the CDR3 is TGTGTCAGCAGCGTTCCCGGGACAGGGGGCTCTTTCTACGAGCAGTACTTC. This codes for CVSSVPGTGGSFYEQYF. Based on the CDR3 plus reference TRBV5-5 and TRBJ2-7, the full variable domain is DAGVTQSPTHLIKTRGQQVTLRCSPISGHKSVSWYQQVLGQGPQFIFQYYEKEERGRGNFPDRFSARQFPNYSSELNVNALLLGDSALYLCVSSVPGTGGSFYEQYFGPGTRLTVT.

The V call is TRBV18, the J call TRBJ1-2, with a tentative D call TRBD1 (5 bases). The germline V gene encodes CDR1 KGHSH and CDR2 LQKENI. V was trimmed by 3 bases and J by 0 bases, leaving 14 bases between them. The CDR3 spans 16 residues. The CDR3 DNA is TGTGCCAGCTCACCTCAGGGTCAGTCCTCTAACTATGGCTACACCTTC. Protein: CASSPQGQSSNYGYTF.

The chain recombines TRBV4-2 with TRBJ1-4; the D is unclear. V lost 2 bases, J lost 0 bases, and 10 bases lay in between. Germline V gene lookup returns CDR1 LGHNA and CDR2 YNFKEQ. The CDR3 consists of 16 residues. Here the CDR3 reads CASSQTASSTNEKLFF. The CDR3 DNA follows: TGTGCCAGCAGCCAAACAGCCTCCTCAACTAATGAAAAACTGTTTTTT.

The chain employs TRBV5-4 and TRBJ2-7, with 11 bases fitting TRBD1. The V gene end was trimmed by 5 bases and the J gene end by 5 bases; junction bases not matched to a gene: 9. Germline values: CDR1 SGHNT, CDR2 YYREEE (reference sequence). This CDR3 is 15 amino acids long. The CDR3 here is CASRKSGTGGNEQYF. For the CDR3, the DNA is TGTGCCAGCAGAAAATCGGGGACAGGGGGAAACGAGCAGTACTTC.

This clone occurred once. The CDR3 nucleotides are TGCAGTGCTAGTAGGGACAGGGGTAACGAGCAGTACTTC. Protein product: CSASRDRGNEQYF. The V call is TRBV20-1, the J call TRBJ2-7; 10 bases map to TRBD1. V trimming: 3 bases; J trimming: 5 bases; junction bases outside the gene matches: 4. CDR1 and CDR2 (germline): DFQATT, SNEGSKA (reference sequence). The CDR3 covers 13 residues.

This clone was observed a single time. The chain combines TRBV29-1 with TRBJ2-1; 14 bases match TRBD2. Germline V gene data show CDR1 as SQVTM and CDR2 as ANQGSEA. This CDR3 has 14 residues. The ends lost 7 bases at V and 9 bases at J; junction bases unmatched: 8. The CDR3 region has the DNA TGCAGCGCCCTGACTAGCGGGAGGGCCGGTGAGCAGTTCTTC. Translation: CSALTSGRAGEQFF.

J is TRBJ1-5 and V is TRBV7-8, with D possibly matching TRBD1 (5 bases). With 1 base removed from V and 7 bases from J, the gap between germline ends came to 17 bases. Germline-derived CDR1 and CDR2 are SGHVS and FQNEAQ. CDR3 size: 16 residues. This CDR3 is CASSLDSLRGGQPQHF. In DNA, the CDR3 is TGTGCCAGCAGCTTAGATTCACTGAGGGGAGGACAGCCCCAGCATTTT. The whole variable domain, remainder taken from reference TRBV7-8 and TRBJ1-5, is GAGVSQSPRYKVAKRGQDVALRCDPISGHVSLFWYQQALGQGPEFLTYFQNEAQLDKSGLPSDRFFAERPEGSVSTLKIQRTQQEDSAVYLCASSLDSLRGGQPQHFGDGTRLSIL.

The chain couples TRBV7-9 to TRBJ2-1; D possibly corresponds to TRBD1 (6 bases). The CDR3 length is 14 residues. The germline V and J ends were trimmed by 2 bases and 5 bases, with 10 bases remaining between them. CDR1 SEHNR and CDR2 FQNEAQ come from the germline V gene (reference sequence). The chain's CDR3 is CASSLTQGNNEQFF. In DNA form, the CDR3 reads TGTGCCAGCAGCTTAACACAGGGAAACAATGAGCAGTTCTTC.

The CDR3 bases are TGTGCCAGCAGCTTAGAGGGCTACTTTTACAATGAGCAGTTCTTC. It codes for CASSLEGYFYNEQFF. The rearrangement uses TRBV5-8 and TRBJ2-1; D perhaps matches TRBD2 (5 bases). The ends were cut back, 2 bases at V and 4 bases at J, with 13 bases in the middle. From germline, CDR1 is SGHTS and CDR2 YDEGEE. This CDR3 has 15 amino acids.

There are a few counts of this clone. V usage is TRBV5-5 and J usage is TRBJ1-5; D unclear. Trimming stripped 4 bases from V and 0 bases from J, with 11 bases between. The CDR3 runs 15 residues. The germline V gene has CDR1 SGHKS and CDR2 YYEKEE (reference sequence). CDR3 DNA: TGTGCCAGCAGCCAACAGCTACTTAGCAATCAGCCCCAGCATTTT. Protein: CASSQQLLSNQPQHF.

This chain uses TRBV11-3 with TRBJ2-1; 9 bases are a match to TRBD2. This CDR3 spans 13 amino acids. Germline trimming cut 10 bases from V and 6 bases from J; bases unmatched to any gene: 7. Per the germline V gene, CDR1 is SGHNT and CDR2 is YENEEA. The chain's CDR3 is CATSSGSGNEQFF. The CDR3 region has the DNA TGTGCCACCAGTAGCGGGAGCGGCAATGAGCAGTTCTTC. The full variable domain, in which reference TRBV11-3 and TRBJ2-1 provide the parts outside the CDR3, is EAGVVQSPRYKIIEKKQPVAFWCNPISGHNTLYWYLQNLGQGPELLIRYENEEAVDDSQLPKDRFSAERLKGVDSTLKIQPAELGDSAVYLCATSSGSGNEQFFGPGTRLTVL.

This chain links TRBV30 with TRBJ2-3, with TRBD1 matching over 7 bases. Germline V gene data show CDR1 as GTSNPN and CDR2 as SVGIG (reference sequence). Trimming took 0 bases from V and 4 from J; bases not matched to a gene: 4. The CDR3 is made up of 14 amino acids. CDR3 coding DNA: TGTGCCTGGAGTGTATTAGGGGGCCCAGATACGCAGTATTTT. It translates to CAWSVLGGPDTQYF.